These 18 T cell receptor beta chains came from one sample sequenced in a study of T cells in Graves' hyperthyroidism and ophthalmopathy. RNA transcripts gave rise to amplified TCR beta CDR3 regions. Initially, a first-round RT-PCR of the TCR CDR3 employed the HTBI primer set. In TCRdb, the multiplex PCR reads were re-called with MiXCR into one record per CDR3 protein. The sample lists some 370,000 distinct CDR3 sequences, 17% occurring once. Sample: blood. The receptors here all came from a woman in her 30s with Graves' hyperthyroidism that later progressed to Graves' ophthalmopathy.

There are many counts of this clonotype. The rearrangement links TRBV2 to TRBJ1-2; perhaps TRBD1 as D (6 bases). The CDR3 is 15 amino acids. Trimming cost V 2 bases and J 4 bases, with 14 bases left between them. CDR1 is SNHLY and CDR2 is FYNNEI in the germline V gene. The chain's CDR3 is CASSETGGRTYGYTF. The CDR3 DNA follows: TGTGCCAGCAGTGAAACGGGGGGCCGTACCTATGGCTACACCTTC. The whole variable domain, remainder taken from reference TRBV2 and TRBJ1-2, is EPEVTQTPSHQVTQMGQEVILRCVPISNHLYFYWYRQILGQKVEFLVSFYNNEISEKSEIFDDQFSVERPDGSNFTLKIRSTKLEDSAMYFCASSETGGRTYGYTFGSGTRLTVV.

Many counts were recorded for this clonotype. The chain is built from TRBV12-3 or TRBV12-4 and TRBJ2-7, with 7 bases matching TRBD1. V shed 5 bases and J 5 bases; nucleotides not matched to a gene: 6. CDR3 length equals 13 residues. The CDR3 protein is CASSITGDNEQYF. The CDR3, as DNA: TGTGCCAGCAGTATTACAGGGGACAACGAGCAGTACTTC.

This clonotype was seen a handful of times. V usage is TRBV7-2 and J usage is TRBJ2-7; 7 bases fit TRBD1. The junction had 5 bases not matched to a gene; V was cut back by 5 bases and J by 4 bases. Germline CDR1 reads SGHTA; CDR2 reads FQGNSA. CDR3 length equals 13 residues. The CDR3 bases are TGTGCCAGCAGCCACCGGGACAGATACGAGCAGTACTTC. This sequence encodes CASSHRDRYEQYF. Together with reference TRBV7-2 and TRBJ2-7, the CDR3 gives the full variable domain: GAGVSQSPSNKVTEKGKDVELRCDPISGHTALYWYRQSLGQGLEFLIYFQGNSAPDKSGLPSDRFSAERTGGSVSTLTIQRTQQEDSAVYLCASSHRDRYEQYFGPGTRLTVT.

This clonotype was seen more than once but under ten times. The chain uses TRBV6-2 or TRBV6-3 and TRBJ1-1; the match to TRBD1 covers 10 bases. Germline CDR1 and CDR2: MNHEY and SVGEGT. Germline trimming cut 4 bases from V and 4 bases from J; bases unmatched to any gene: 9. This CDR3 region has 16 residues. The CDR3 DNA reads TGTGCCAGCAGTTCCTGGACAGGGGGTCGCGGCACTGAAGCTTTCTTT. It codes for CASSSWTGGRGTEAFF.

At least ten counts were recorded for this clonotype. The chain uses TRBV2 and TRBJ1-5; 7 bases match TRBD1. This CDR3 is built from 15 residues. CDR1 and CDR2 (germline): SNHLY, FYNNEI. Losses at the gene ends were 7 bases for V and 4 bases for J; bases not matched to a gene: 10. CDR3 protein: CASTPGQLVNQPQHF. CDR3 bases: TGTGCCAGCACCCCGGGACAGCTAGTAAATCAGCCCCAGCATTTT.

This clonotype was recorded at least ten times. J is TRBJ1-1 and V is TRBV7-2; D is perhaps TRBD1 (6 bases). Trimming took 4 bases from V and 8 from J, leaving 14 bases between them. Germline V CDR1 and CDR2: SGHTA, FQGNSA. This CDR3 is built from 13 residues. CDR3 bases: TGTGCCAGCAGCTCGGACAGTTTAATCGAAGCTTTCTTT. It translates to CASSSDSLIEAFF.

This rearrangement joins TRBV28 to TRBJ2-3; maybe TRBD2 (6 bases). The CDR3 contains 15 residues. Trimming removed 5 bases from V and 6 bases from J, with 18 bases in between. CDR1 and CDR2 from the germline V gene are MDHEN and SYDVKM. CDR3 amino acids: CASSMAGNPPDTQYF. The CDR3 DNA follows: TGTGCCAGCAGTATGGCGGGGAACCCCCCGGATACGCAGTATTTT.

The table lists this clonotype with many counts. CDR3 in DNA: TGTGCCAGCCGGAGTAGCGGGCTCCAAGAGACCCAGTACTTC. It codes for CASRSSGLQETQYF. V gene TRBV7-8 combines with J gene TRBJ2-5; 7 positions agree with TRBD2. J gave up 1 base and V 8 bases, and 7 bases lay outside the gene matches. Germline V gene lookup returns CDR1 SGHVS and CDR2 FQNEAQ. The CDR3 is 14 residues long.

There are many counts of this clonotype. The rearrangement links TRBV6-1 to TRBJ1-6; TRBD1 agrees at 7 bases. There are 16 residues in the CDR3. V lost 5 bases to trimming and J lost 8 bases; unmatched junction nucleotides: 12. Germline-derived CDR1 and CDR2 are MNHNS and SASEGT. CDR3 protein: CASSSDSTGTDSPLHF. For the CDR3, the DNA is TGTGCCAGCAGTTCCGATTCGACAGGGACGGATTCACCCCTCCACTTT.

The chain is built from TRBV20-1 and TRBJ2-7, with D perhaps being TRBD1 or TRBD2 (5 bases each). CDR3 size: 15 residues. Trimming shortened V by 0 bases and J by 3 bases, and 15 bases separated the two germline ends. Germline loops: CDR1 DFQATT, CDR2 SNEGSKA (reference sequence). The chain's CDR3 is CSARDHQGRNYEQYF. CDR3 sequence (DNA): TGCAGTGCTAGAGATCATCAGGGACGAAACTACGAGCAGTACTTC.

This clonotype was seen repeatedly, ten times or more. The chain links TRBV7-8 to TRBJ1-4; D unresolved. Germline CDR1 reads SGHVS; CDR2 reads FQNEAQ. CDR3 size: 16 residues. V was cut by 4 bases and J by 6 bases, with 18 bases left in between. CDR3 nucleotide sequence: TGTGCCAGCAGCTCTCTGGCCGCGCTCGAATATGAAAAACTGTTTTTT. It is translated as CASSSLAALEYEKLFF. Looking up the rest from reference TRBV7-8 and TRBJ1-4 gives the full variable domain: GAGVSQSPRYKVAKRGQDVALRCDPISGHVSLFWYQQALGQGPEFLTYFQNEAQLDKSGLPSDRFFAERPEGSVSTLKIQRTQQEDSAVYLCASSSLAALEYEKLFFGSGTQLSVL.

A few counts support this clonotype. The chain combines TRBV20-1 with TRBJ2-2; either TRBD1 or TRBD2 may supply D (5 bases each). The CDR3 is 18 residues long. Germline CDR1 is DFQATT and CDR2 is SNEGSKA (reference sequence). V was trimmed by 0 bases and J by 6 bases, leaving 23 bases between them. The CDR3 nucleotides are TGCAGTGCTAGAGAAATGTACATGGGGGTCATGACCGCCGGGGAGCTGTTTTTT. As protein: CSAREMYMGVMTAGELFF.

This clonotype has at least ten counts. This chain links TRBV24-1 with TRBJ2-1; possible D gene TRBD1, 5 bases. V lost 0 bases and J 3 bases, leaving 8 bases between the germline ends. Germline values: CDR1 KGHDR, CDR2 SFDVKD. This CDR3 comprises 15 residues. CDR3 in amino acids: CATSDLQGSYNEQFF. In nucleotides, the CDR3 is TGTGCCACCAGTGATTTGCAGGGCAGCTACAATGAGCAGTTCTTC.

This clonotype showed up just a few times. The rearrangement uses TRBV4-2 and TRBJ2-2; TRBD2 agrees at 8 bases. In germline, CDR1 is LGHNA, CDR2 YNFKEQ. CDR3 length: 17 amino acids. With 0 bases clipped from V and 6 bases from J, the junction kept 9 bases outside the gene matches. CDR3: CASSQEVGGAYPGELFF. The CDR3, as DNA: TGTGCCAGCAGCCAAGAAGTCGGGGGGGCGTATCCCGGGGAGCTGTTTTTT.

The chain links TRBV11-2 to TRBJ2-7; maybe TRBD1 (5 bases). Germline loops: CDR1 SGHAT, CDR2 FQNNGV. CDR3 length: 13 amino acids. The V and J ends lost 6 bases and 3 bases respectively, with 12 bases between them. As DNA, the CDR3 is TGTGCCAGCAGTTCATGGGGCGGCTACGAGCAGTACTTC. Translated, it gives CASSSWGGYEQYF.

This clonotype was counted at least ten times. The V gene is TRBV18, the J gene TRBJ2-1; D is undetermined. The CDR3 extends over 14 amino acids. CDR1 is KGHSH, CDR2 LQKENI, per germline. The germline V and J ends were trimmed by 0 bases and 0 bases, with 3 bases remaining between them. The CDR3 coding sequence is TGTGCCAGCTCACCACCACCCTCCTACAATGAGCAGTTCTTC. This translates into CASSPPPSYNEQFF. Full variable domain (missing parts from reference TRBV18 and TRBJ2-1): NAGVMQNPRHLVRRRGQEARLRCSPMKGHSHVYWYRQLPEEGLKFMVYLQKENIIDESGMPKERFSAEFPKEGPSILRIQQVVRGDSAAYFCASSPPPSYNEQFFGPGTRLTVL.

Ten or more counts support this clonotype. V gene TRBV2 combines with J gene TRBJ1-5; D is possibly TRBD1 (5 bases). In germline, CDR1 is SNHLY, CDR2 FYNNEI. The CDR3 loop spans 15 amino acids. Trimming took off 3 bases at V and 0 bases at J, with 9 bases between the two ends. CDR3 amino acids: CASSDLGGSNQPQHF. CDR3 nucleotides: TGTGCCAGCAGTGATCTGGGGGGTAGCAATCAGCCCCAGCATTTT.

Note on this clonotype: Just one base apart from a much larger clone, this may be a read error. This chain uses TRBV4-1 with TRBJ1-2; no clear D gene. This CDR3 has 15 amino acids. The V gene's germline CDR1 is MGHRA and CDR2 YSYEKL. The V end was cut by 0 bases, the J end by 1 base, with 9 bases between. CDR3 in amino acids: CASSQEVGSNYGYTF. The CDR3 DNA follows: TGCGCCAGCAGCCAAGAGGTCGGGAGTAACTATGGCTACACCTTC.